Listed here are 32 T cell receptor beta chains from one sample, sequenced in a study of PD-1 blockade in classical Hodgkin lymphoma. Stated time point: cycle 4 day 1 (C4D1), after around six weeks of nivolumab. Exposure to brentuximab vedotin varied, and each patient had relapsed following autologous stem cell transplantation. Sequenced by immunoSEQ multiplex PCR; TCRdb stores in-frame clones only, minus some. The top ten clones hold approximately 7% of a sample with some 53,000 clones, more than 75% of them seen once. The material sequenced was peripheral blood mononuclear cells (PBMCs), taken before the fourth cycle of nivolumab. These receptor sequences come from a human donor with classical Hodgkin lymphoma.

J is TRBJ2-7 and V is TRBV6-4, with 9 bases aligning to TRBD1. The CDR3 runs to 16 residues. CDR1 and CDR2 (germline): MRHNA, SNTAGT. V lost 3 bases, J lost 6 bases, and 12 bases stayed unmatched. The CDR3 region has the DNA TGTGCCAGCAGTGATTCGCGGGACAGGGCTATGTGCGAGCAGTACTTC. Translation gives CASSDSRDRAMCEQYF.

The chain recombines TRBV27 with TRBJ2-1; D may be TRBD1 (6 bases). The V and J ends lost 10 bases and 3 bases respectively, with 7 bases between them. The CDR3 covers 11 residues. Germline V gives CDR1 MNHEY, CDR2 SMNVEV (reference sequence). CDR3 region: CATRGYNEQFF. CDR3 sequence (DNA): TGTGCCACCAGGGGCTACAATGAGCAGTTCTTC.

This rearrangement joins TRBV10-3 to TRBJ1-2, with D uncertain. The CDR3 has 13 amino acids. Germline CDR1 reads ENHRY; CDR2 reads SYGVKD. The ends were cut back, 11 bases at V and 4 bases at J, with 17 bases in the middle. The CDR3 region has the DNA TGTGCCCTGAGCGGCCTACGTGGCTATGGCTACACCTTC. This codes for CALSGLRGYGYTF.

The CDR3, as DNA: TGTGCCAGCAGTTCATGGGGGACTGAAGCTTTCTTT. Encoded protein: CASSSWGTEAFF. The V and J genes are TRBV28 and TRBJ1-1, with D perhaps TRBD1 (5 bases). Germline V CDR1 and CDR2: MDHEN, SYDVKM. V was pared by 4 bases and J by 5 bases, with 8 bases between. This CDR3 has 12 amino acids.

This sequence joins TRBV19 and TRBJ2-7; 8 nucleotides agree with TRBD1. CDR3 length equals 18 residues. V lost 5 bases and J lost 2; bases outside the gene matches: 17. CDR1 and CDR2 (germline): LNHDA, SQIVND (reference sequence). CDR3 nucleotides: TGTGCCAGTAGTCTCCGACAGGGGCGAGCGGTCCCCGCCTACGAGCAGTACTTC. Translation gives CASSLRQGRAVPAYEQYF.

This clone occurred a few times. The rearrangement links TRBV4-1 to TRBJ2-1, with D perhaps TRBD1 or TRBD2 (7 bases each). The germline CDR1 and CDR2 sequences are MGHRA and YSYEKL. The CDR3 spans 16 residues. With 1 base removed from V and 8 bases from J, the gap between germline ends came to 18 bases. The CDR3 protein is CASSQVQNPGGDEQFF. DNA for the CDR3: TGCGCCAGCAGCCAAGTCCAAAATCCAGGGGGGGATGAGCAGTTCTTC.

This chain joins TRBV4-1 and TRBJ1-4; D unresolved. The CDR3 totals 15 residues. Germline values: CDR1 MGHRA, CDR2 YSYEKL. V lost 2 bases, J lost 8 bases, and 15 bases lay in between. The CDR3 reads CASSQIGQRPEKLFF. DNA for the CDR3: TGCGCCAGCAGCCAAATTGGGCAGCGTCCGGAAAAACTGTTTTTT.

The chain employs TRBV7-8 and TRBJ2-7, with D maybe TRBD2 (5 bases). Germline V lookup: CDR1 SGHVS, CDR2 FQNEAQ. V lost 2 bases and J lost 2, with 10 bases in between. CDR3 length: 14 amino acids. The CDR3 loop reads CASSLRDFPYEQYF. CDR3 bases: TGTGCCAGCAGCTTACGGGATTTTCCCTACGAGCAGTACTTC.

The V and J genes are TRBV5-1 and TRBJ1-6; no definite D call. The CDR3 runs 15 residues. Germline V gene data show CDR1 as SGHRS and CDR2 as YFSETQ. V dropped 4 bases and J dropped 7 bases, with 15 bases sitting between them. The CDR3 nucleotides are TGCGCCAGCAGCCCGGATGGGAGAGGAAATTCACCCCTCCACTTT. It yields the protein CASSPDGRGNSPLHF.

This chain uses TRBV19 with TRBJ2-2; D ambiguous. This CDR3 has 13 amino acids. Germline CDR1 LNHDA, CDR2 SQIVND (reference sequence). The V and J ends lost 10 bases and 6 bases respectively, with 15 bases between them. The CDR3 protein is CATKKYSAGELFF. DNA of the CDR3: TGTGCCACTAAGAAATACTCCGCCGGGGAGCTGTTTTTT.

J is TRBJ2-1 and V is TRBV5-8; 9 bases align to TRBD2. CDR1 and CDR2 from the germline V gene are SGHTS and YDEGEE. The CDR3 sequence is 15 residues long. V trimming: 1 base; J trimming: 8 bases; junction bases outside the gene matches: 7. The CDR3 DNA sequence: TGTGCCAGCAGCTTGTACCTAGCGGGGATCTATGAGCAGTTCTTC. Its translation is CASSLYLAGIYEQFF.

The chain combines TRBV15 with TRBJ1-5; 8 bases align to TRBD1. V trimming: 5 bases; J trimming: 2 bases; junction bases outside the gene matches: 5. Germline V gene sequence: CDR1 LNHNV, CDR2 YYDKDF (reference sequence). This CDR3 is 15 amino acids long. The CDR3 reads CATSAGQGGNQPQHF. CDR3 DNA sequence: TGTGCCACCAGCGCCGGACAGGGCGGCAATCAGCCCCAGCATTTT.

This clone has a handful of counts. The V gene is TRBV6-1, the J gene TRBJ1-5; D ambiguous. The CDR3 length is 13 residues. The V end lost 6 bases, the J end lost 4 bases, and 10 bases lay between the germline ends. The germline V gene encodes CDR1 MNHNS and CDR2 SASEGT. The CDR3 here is CASRRVGNQPQHF. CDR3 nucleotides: TGTGCCAGCAGGAGGGTTGGGAATCAGCCCCAGCATTTT.

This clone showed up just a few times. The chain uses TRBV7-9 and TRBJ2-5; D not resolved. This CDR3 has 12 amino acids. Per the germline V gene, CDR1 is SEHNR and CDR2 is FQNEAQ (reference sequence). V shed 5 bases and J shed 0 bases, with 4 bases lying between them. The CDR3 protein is CASSPYQETQYF. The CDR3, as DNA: TGTGCCAGCAGCCCGTACCAAGAGACCCAGTACTTC.

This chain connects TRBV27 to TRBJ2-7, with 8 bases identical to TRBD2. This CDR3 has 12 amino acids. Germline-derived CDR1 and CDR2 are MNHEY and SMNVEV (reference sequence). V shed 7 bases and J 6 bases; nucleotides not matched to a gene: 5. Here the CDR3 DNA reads TGTGCCAGCAAAGCGGGAGTCGGCGAGCAGTACTTC. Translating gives CASKAGVGEQYF.

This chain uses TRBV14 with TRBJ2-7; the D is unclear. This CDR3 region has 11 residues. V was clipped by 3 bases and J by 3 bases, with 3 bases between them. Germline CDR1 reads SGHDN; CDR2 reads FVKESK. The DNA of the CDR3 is TGTGCCAGCAGCCAGCACTACGAGCAGTACTTC. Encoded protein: CASSQHYEQYF. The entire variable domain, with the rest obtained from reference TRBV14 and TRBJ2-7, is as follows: EAGVTQFPSHSVIEKGQTVTLRCDPISGHDNLYWYRRVMGKEIKFLLHFVKESKQDESGMPNNRFLAERTGGTYSTLKVQPAELEDSGVYFCASSQHYEQYFGPGTRLTVT.

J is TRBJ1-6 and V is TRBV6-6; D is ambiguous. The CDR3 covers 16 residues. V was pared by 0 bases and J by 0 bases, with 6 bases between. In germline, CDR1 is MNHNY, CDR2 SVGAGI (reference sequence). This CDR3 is CASSYSGSSYNSPLHF. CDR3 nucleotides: TGTGCCAGCAGTTACTCGGGGAGCTCCTATAATTCACCCCTCCACTTT.

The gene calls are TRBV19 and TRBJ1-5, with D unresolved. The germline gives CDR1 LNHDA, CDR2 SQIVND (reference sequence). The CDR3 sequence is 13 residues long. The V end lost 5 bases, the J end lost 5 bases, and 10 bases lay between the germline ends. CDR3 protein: CASSSLPYQPQHF. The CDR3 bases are TGTGCCAGTAGTTCTTTACCGTATCAGCCCCAGCATTTT.

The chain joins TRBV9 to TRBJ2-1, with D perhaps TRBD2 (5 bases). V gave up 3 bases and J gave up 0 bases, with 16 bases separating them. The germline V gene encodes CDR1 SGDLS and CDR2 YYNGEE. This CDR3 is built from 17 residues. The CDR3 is CASSELFKADSYNEQFF. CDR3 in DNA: TGTGCCAGCAGCGAGCTATTCAAAGCGGACTCCTACAATGAGCAGTTCTTC.

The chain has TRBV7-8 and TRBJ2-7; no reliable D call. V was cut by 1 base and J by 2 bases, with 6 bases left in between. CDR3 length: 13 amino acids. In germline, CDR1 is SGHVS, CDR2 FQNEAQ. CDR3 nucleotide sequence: TGTGCCAGCAGCTTAGACCGACCCTACGAGCAGTACTTC. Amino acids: CASSLDRPYEQYF.

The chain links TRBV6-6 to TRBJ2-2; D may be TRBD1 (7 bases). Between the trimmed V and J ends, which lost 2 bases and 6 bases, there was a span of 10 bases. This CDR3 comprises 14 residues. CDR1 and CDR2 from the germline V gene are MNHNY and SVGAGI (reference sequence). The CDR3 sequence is CASSYGGGSGELFF. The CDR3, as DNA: TGTGCCAGCAGTTACGGAGGGGGCTCCGGGGAGCTGTTTTTT.

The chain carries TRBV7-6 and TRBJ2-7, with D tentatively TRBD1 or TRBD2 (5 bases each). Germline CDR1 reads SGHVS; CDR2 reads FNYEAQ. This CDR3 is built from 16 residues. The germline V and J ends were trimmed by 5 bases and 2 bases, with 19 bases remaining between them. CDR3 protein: CASSLSSGTTPYEQYF. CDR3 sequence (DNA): TGTGCCAGCAGCCTTAGTTCCGGGACGACCCCCTACGAGCAGTACTTC.

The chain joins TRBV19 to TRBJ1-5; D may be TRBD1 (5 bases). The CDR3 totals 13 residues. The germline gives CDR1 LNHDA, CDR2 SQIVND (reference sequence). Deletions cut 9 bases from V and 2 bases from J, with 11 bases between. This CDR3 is CARLRVGNQPQHF. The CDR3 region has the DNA TGTGCCAGACTCAGGGTTGGCAATCAGCCCCAGCATTTT.

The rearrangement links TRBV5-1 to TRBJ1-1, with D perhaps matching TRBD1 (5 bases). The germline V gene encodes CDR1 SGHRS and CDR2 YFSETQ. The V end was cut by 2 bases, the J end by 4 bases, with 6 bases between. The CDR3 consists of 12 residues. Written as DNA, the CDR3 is TGCGCCAGCAGCTTCGGGGGCACTGAAGCTTTCTTT. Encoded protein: CASSFGGTEAFF.

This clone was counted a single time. The CDR3 DNA is TGTGCCAGCAGCACCGGGGGGTCCACTGAAGCTTTCTTT. Protein sequence: CASSTGGSTEAFF. The chain combines TRBV11-3 with TRBJ1-1; D is possibly TRBD1 (5 bases). CDR1 and CDR2 from the germline V gene are SGHNT and YENEEA. The CDR3 totals 13 residues. The ends were cut back, 5 bases at V and 4 bases at J, with 11 bases in the middle.

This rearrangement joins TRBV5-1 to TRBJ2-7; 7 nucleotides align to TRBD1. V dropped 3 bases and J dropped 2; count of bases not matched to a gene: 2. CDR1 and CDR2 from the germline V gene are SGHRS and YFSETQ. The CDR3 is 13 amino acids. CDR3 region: CASSSQGAYEQYF. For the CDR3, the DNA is TGCGCCAGCAGCTCCCAGGGGGCCTACGAGCAGTACTTC.

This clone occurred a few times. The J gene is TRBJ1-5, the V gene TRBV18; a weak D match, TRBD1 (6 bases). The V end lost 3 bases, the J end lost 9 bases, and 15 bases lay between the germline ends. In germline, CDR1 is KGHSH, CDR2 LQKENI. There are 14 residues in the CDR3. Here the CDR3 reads CASSPGQNLAPQHF. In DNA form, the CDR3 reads TGTGCCAGCTCACCCGGACAGAACCTGGCGCCCCAGCATTTT.

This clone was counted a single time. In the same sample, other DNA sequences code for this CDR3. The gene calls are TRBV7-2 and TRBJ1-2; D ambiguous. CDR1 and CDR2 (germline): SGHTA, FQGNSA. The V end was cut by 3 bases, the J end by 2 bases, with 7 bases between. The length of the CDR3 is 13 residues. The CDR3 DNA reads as TGTGCCAGCAGCTTTGGTATCAACTATGGCTACACCTTC. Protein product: CASSFGINYGYTF.

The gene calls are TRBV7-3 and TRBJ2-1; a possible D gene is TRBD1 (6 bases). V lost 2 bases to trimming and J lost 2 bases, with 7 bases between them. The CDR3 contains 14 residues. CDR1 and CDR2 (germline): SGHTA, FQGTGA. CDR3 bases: TGTGCCAGCAGCTTACAGGGGACCTACAATGAGCAGTTCTTC. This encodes CASSLQGTYNEQFF.

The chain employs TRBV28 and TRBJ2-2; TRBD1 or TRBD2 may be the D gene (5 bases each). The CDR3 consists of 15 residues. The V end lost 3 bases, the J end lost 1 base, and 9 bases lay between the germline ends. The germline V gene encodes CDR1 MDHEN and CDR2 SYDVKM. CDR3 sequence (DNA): TGTGCCAGCAGTTTCGGGACCCGGAACACCGGGGAGCTGTTTTTT. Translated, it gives CASSFGTRNTGELFF. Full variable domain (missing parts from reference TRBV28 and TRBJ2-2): DVKVTQSSRYLVKRTGEKVFLECVQDMDHENMFWYRQDPGLGLRLIYFSYDVKMKEKGDIPEGYSVSREKKERFSLILESASTNQTSMYLCASSFGTRNTGELFFGEGSRLTVL.

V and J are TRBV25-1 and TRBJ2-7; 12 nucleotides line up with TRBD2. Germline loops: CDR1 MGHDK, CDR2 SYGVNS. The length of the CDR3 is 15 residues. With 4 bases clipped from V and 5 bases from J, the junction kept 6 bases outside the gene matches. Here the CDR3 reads CASSAPGLAGNEQYF. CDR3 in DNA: TGTGCCAGCAGTGCCCCGGGACTAGCGGGCAACGAGCAGTACTTC.

As DNA, the CDR3 is TGTGCCAGCAGCACTGGCCTGTCCTACGAGCAGTACTTC. Translating gives CASSTGLSYEQYF. V is TRBV28 and J is TRBJ2-7, with D unresolved. Germline CDR1 and CDR2: MDHEN and SYDVKM. V lost 6 bases to trimming and J lost 1 base, with 10 bases between them. This CDR3 region has 13 residues. Looking up the rest from reference TRBV28 and TRBJ2-7 gives the full variable domain: DVKVTQSSRYLVKRTGEKVFLECVQDMDHENMFWYRQDPGLGLRLIYFSYDVKMKEKGDIPEGYSVSREKKERFSLILESASTNQTSMYLCASSTGLSYEQYFGPGTRLTVT.